Below are 19 T cell receptor beta chains sequenced from a single sample in a study of blood T cell repertoires in COVID-19. Profiling relied on immunoSEQ multiplex PCR, and the TCRdb table lists in-frame clones only, not all of them. The sample records around 200,000 clones, approximately 80% being singletons. Sequences were obtained from peripheral blood. The receptors originated from a human donor in a cohort sampled during active COVID-19.

The chain employs TRBV7-8 and TRBJ2-1, with 11 bases matching TRBD2. Germline lookup yields CDR1 SGHVS and CDR2 FQNEAQ. CDR3 size: 18 residues. Trimming cost V 0 bases and J 9 bases; bases outside gene matches: 13. The CDR3 coding sequence is TGTGCCAGCAGCTTAGCCCTAAGACTAGCGGGGATGCGGGGTGAGCAGTTCTTC. Amino acid sequence: CASSLALRLAGMRGEQFF. Full variable domain (missing parts from reference TRBV7-8 and TRBJ2-1): GAGVSQSPRYKVAKRGQDVALRCDPISGHVSLFWYQQALGQGPEFLTYFQNEAQLDKSGLPSDRFFAERPEGSVSTLKIQRTQQEDSAVYLCASSLALRLAGMRGEQFFGPGTRLTVL.

This chain links TRBV5-4 with TRBJ2-6; D is undetermined. V lost 3 bases and J 0 bases, leaving 10 bases between the germline ends. The length of the CDR3 is 16 residues. Germline V lookup: CDR1 SGHNT, CDR2 YYREEE (reference sequence). CDR3 DNA: TGTGCCAGCAGCTCTCATACTGGCTCTGGGGCCAACGTCCTGACTTTC. This translates into CASSSHTGSGANVLTF.

The count of this clone is one. The V gene is TRBV4-1, the J gene TRBJ2-1; the match to TRBD1 covers 9 bases. The CDR3 length is 17 residues. The V gene end was trimmed by 3 bases and the J gene end by 3 bases; junction bases not matched to a gene: 9. Germline loops: CDR1 MGHRA, CDR2 YSYEKL. CDR3 DNA sequence: TGCGCCAGCAGCCAGGAGGGAACGGGACAGGGCTACAATGAGCAGTTCTTC. Protein: CASSQEGTGQGYNEQFF.

The V call is TRBV4-1, the J call TRBJ1-1; 11 bases are a match to TRBD1. CDR1 is MGHRA, CDR2 YSYEKL, per germline. The CDR3 covers 17 residues. The junction had 6 bases not matched to a gene; V was cut back by 1 base and J by 2 bases. The CDR3, as DNA: TGCGCCAGCAGCCAAGGGACAGGGGGCCTTTTTAACACTGAAGCTTTCTTT. It codes for CASSQGTGGLFNTEAFF.

This rearrangement joins TRBV28 to TRBJ1-3, with D tentatively TRBD1 (6 bases). This CDR3 is 15 amino acids long. Germline V gene data show CDR1 as MDHEN and CDR2 as SYDVKM. The ends were cut back, 3 bases at V and 4 bases at J, with 13 bases in the middle. The CDR3 loop is CASSLGRGLGNTIYF. CDR3 DNA: TGTGCCAGCAGTTTGGGCAGGGGATTAGGAAACACCATATATTTT.

The rearrangement uses TRBV7-2 and TRBJ2-1; D gene uncertain. The germline V and J ends were trimmed by 1 base and 9 bases, with 10 bases remaining between them. This CDR3 has 13 residues. CDR1 and CDR2 (germline): SGHTA, FQGNSA. CDR3 sequence (DNA): TGTGCCAGCAGCTTAGGGTCGTTCGGTGAGCAGTTCTTC. This sequence encodes CASSLGSFGEQFF.

The J gene is TRBJ2-7, the V gene TRBV5-6, with D tentatively TRBD2 (5 bases). Looked up from germline, CDR1 is SGHDT and CDR2 is YYEEEE. The CDR3 spans 14 residues. V lost 3 bases to trimming and J lost 5 bases, with 15 bases between them. The CDR3 loop reads CASSWGLGGHEQYF. CDR3 in DNA: TGTGCCAGCAGCTGGGGTCTTGGAGGCCACGAGCAGTACTTC. The full variable domain, with the rest looked up from reference TRBV5-6 and TRBJ2-7, is DAGVTQSPTHLIKTRGQQVTLRCSPKSGHDTVSWYQQALGQGPQFIFQYYEEEERQRGNFPDRFSGHQFPNYSSELNVNALLLGDSALYLCASSWGLGGHEQYFGPGTRLTVT.

CDR3: CASSGYRDTSSYNEQFF. The CDR3 nucleotides read TGTGCCAGCAGCGGCTACCGGGACACCTCCTCCTACAATGAGCAGTTCTTC. This chain connects TRBV9 to TRBJ2-1; D perhaps matches TRBD1 (6 bases). CDR1 and CDR2 from the germline V gene are SGDLS and YYNGEE. V lost 3 bases, J lost 0 bases, and 16 bases lay in between. The CDR3 consists of 17 residues.

The chain uses TRBV5-1 and TRBJ2-7; D is perhaps TRBD1 (5 bases). The ends were cut back, 0 bases at V and 2 bases at J, with 9 bases in the middle. Germline values: CDR1 SGHRS, CDR2 YFSETQ. The CDR3 spans 14 residues. The CDR3 region is CASSLGRDTYEQYF. In nucleotides, the CDR3 is TGCGCCAGCAGCTTGGGCAGGGATACCTACGAGCAGTACTTC.

This chain connects TRBV5-4 to TRBJ1-5, with D possibly TRBD1 on 6 matching bases. This CDR3 has 15 residues. Germline lookup yields CDR1 SGHNT and CDR2 YYREEE (reference sequence). V lost 0 bases to trimming and J lost 5 bases, with 12 bases between them. The CDR3 sequence is CASSLDGGQDQPQHF. CDR3 nucleotide sequence: TGTGCCAGCAGCTTGGACGGGGGGCAAGATCAGCCCCAGCATTTT. The full variable domain, rest sourced from reference TRBV5-4 and TRBJ1-5, is ETGVTQSPTHLIKTRGQQVTLRCSSQSGHNTVSWYQQALGQGPQFIFQYYREEENGRGNFPPRFSGLQFPNYSSELNVNALELDDSALYLCASSLDGGQDQPQHFGDGTRLSIL.

The chain couples TRBV4-1 to TRBJ2-3, with D perhaps matching TRBD2 (5 bases). Germline values: CDR1 MGHRA, CDR2 YSYEKL. Trimming left V 0 bases short and J 4 bases short, with 14 bases between. The CDR3 extends over 16 amino acids. The CDR3 sequence is CASSQDGRGPADTQYF. Written as DNA, the CDR3 is TGCGCCAGCAGCCAAGATGGTCGAGGGCCGGCAGATACGCAGTATTTT.

The chain is built from TRBV29-1 and TRBJ2-2; 8 bases line up with TRBD1. Germline CDR1 reads SQVTM; CDR2 reads ANQGSEA. The CDR3 length is 12 residues. V was clipped by 6 bases and J by 6 bases; unmatched bases: 3. CDR3 coding DNA: TGCAGCGTCAGGGGGCGAGCCGGGGAGCTGTTTTTT. It translates to CSVRGRAGELFF.

This sequence joins TRBV5-6 and TRBJ2-1; 7 bases line up with TRBD2. Germline assignment: CDR1 SGHDT and CDR2 YYEEEE. Trimming took 2 bases from V and 9 from J; bases not matched to a gene: 2. This CDR3 comprises 12 residues. CDR3 region: CASSFGRGEQFF. CDR3 DNA sequence: TGTGCCAGCAGCTTTGGGAGGGGTGAGCAGTTCTTC.

The rearrangement joins TRBV10-3 to TRBJ2-1, with 7 bases identical to TRBD1. The CDR3 totals 14 residues. Per the germline V gene, CDR1 is ENHRY and CDR2 is SYGVKD. The ends lost 6 bases at V and 6 bases at J; junction bases unmatched: 8. The CDR3 loop is CAISPGQVLNEQFF. CDR3 DNA sequence: TGTGCCATCAGCCCCGGACAGGTCCTCAATGAGCAGTTCTTC.

The V gene is TRBV12-3 or TRBV12-4, the J gene TRBJ2-5; D is ambiguous. Trimming stripped 3 bases from V and 4 bases from J, with 3 bases between. This CDR3 contains 11 residues. The CDR3 here is CASSLAETQYF. For the CDR3, the DNA is TGTGCCAGCAGTTTGGCAGAGACCCAGTACTTC.

This clone was picked up one time. This chain links TRBV7-2 with TRBJ2-5; 9 nucleotides match TRBD2. CDR1 SGHTA and CDR2 FQGNSA come from the germline V gene. The CDR3 spans 17 residues. Trimming removed 1 base from V and 5 bases from J; junction bases left unmatched: 11. CDR3 nucleotides: TGTGCCAGCAGCTTAGGAGAGGCGGGGGGGCCTGGTGAGACCCAGTACTTC. Its translation is CASSLGEAGGPGETQYF.

This chain joins TRBV7-2 and TRBJ1-2; D unclear. Germline values: CDR1 SGHTA, CDR2 FQGNSA. V was clipped by 4 bases and J by 7 bases, with 16 bases between them. CDR3 size: 14 residues. CDR3 protein: CASSSSGRGFGYTF. CDR3 sequence (DNA): TGTGCCAGCAGCTCCTCCGGCCGGGGATTTGGCTACACCTTC.

The V and J genes are TRBV5-4 and TRBJ2-5, with 13 bases identical to TRBD2. The J segment lost 4 bases and the V segment lost 3 bases, leaving 6 bases of the junction unmatched. The germline V gene has CDR1 SGHNT and CDR2 YYREEE (reference sequence). The CDR3 spans 16 residues. In DNA form, the CDR3 reads TGTGCCAGCAGCTGGGGACTAGCGGGGATTACAGAGACCCAGTACTTC. It yields the protein CASSWGLAGITETQYF. The full variable domain, with the rest looked up from reference TRBV5-4 and TRBJ2-5, is ETGVTQSPTHLIKTRGQQVTLRCSSQSGHNTVSWYQQALGQGPQFIFQYYREEENGRGNFPPRFSGLQFPNYSSELNVNALELDDSALYLCASSWGLAGITETQYFGPGTRLLVL.

This clone appeared a single time. The rearrangement joins TRBV29-1 to TRBJ2-7; D call uncertain. The V end lost 2 bases, the J end lost 2 bases, and 19 bases lay between the germline ends. This CDR3 is 16 amino acids long. Germline V gives CDR1 SQVTM, CDR2 ANQGSEA. The CDR3 DNA sequence: TGCAGCGTTGAAAATGACACCCACAAGGTCCCCTACGAGCAGTACTTC. Its translation is CSVENDTHKVPYEQYF.